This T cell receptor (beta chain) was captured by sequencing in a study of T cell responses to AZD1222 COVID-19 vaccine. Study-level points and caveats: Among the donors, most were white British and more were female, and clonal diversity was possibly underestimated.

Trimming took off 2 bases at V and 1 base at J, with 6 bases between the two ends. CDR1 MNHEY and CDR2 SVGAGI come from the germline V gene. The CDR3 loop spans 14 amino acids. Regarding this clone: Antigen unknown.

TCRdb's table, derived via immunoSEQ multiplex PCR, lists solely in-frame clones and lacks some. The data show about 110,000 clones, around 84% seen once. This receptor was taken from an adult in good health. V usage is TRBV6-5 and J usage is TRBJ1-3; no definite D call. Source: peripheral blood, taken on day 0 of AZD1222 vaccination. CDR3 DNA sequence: TGTGCCAGCAGTTACAGGTTATCTGGAAACACCATATATTTT. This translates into CASSYRLSGNTIYF.